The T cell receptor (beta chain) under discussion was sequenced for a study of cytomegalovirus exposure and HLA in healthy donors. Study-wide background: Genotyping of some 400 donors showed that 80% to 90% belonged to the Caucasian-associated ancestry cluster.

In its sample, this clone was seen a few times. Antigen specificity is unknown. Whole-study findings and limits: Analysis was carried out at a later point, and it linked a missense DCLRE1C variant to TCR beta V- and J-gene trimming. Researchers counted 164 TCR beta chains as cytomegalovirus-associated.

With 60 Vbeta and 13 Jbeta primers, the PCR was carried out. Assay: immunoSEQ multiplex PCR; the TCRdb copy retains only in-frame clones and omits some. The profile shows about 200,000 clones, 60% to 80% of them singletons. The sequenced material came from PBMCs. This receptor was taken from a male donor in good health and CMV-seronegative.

The CDR3 protein is CASSVAGTDTQYF. In DNA, the CDR3 is TGTGCCAGCAGCGTAGCGGGCACAGATACGCAGTATTTT. The chain links TRBV9 to TRBJ2-3; D is unclear. V dropped 0 bases and J dropped 1 base, with 3 bases sitting between them. There are 13 residues in the CDR3. Germline V lookup: CDR1 SGDLS, CDR2 YYNGEE.